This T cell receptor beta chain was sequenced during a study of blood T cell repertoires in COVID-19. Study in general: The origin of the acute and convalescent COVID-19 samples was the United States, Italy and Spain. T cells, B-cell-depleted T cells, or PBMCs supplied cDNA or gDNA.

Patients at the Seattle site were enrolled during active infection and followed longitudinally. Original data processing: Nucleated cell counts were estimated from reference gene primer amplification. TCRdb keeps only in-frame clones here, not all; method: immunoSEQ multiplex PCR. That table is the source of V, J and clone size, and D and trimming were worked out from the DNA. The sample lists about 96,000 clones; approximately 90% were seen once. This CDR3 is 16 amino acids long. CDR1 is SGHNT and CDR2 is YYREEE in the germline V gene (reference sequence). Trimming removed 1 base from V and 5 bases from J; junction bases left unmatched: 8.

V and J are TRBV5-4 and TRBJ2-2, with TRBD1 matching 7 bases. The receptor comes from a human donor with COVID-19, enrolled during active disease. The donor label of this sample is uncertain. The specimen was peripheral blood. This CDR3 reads CASSLITGDETGELFF. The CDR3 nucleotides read TGTGCCAGCAGCTTGATCACAGGGGATGAGACCGGGGAGCTGTTTTTT.